This TCR beta chain was recovered during a study of cytomegalovirus exposure and HLA in healthy donors. Study results and limitations: 150 or so TCR beta chains were listed as cytomegalovirus-associated. Later analysis revealed greater clonal expansion in HLA-associated TCR beta chains than in equally common others. TRBV6-2, TRBV6-3 and some other V segments were unresolvable in 87-base-pair reads.

With respect to this clone: Its antigen is not identified.

The primer mix had 60 Vbeta and 13 Jbeta primers. TCRdb's table, derived via immunoSEQ multiplex PCR, lists solely in-frame clones and lacks some. The table has some 200,000 clones, 70% to 85% seen once. With 2 bases clipped from V and 4 bases from J, the junction kept 5 bases outside the gene matches. Germline lookup yields CDR1 KGHSH and CDR2 LQKENI. CDR3 length: 15 amino acids. V usage is TRBV18 and J usage is TRBJ2-1, with 7 bases matching TRBD2. Sequenced sample: PBMCs. The sequence derives from a boy between 2 and 10 years old in good health and CMV-seronegative. Written as DNA, the CDR3 is TGTGCCAGCTCACCAGGGGCGGGGGAGTACAATGAGCAGTTCTTC. Amino acids: CASSPGAGEYNEQFF.